The clone carrying this TCR beta chain appeared a few times. Its antigen is unidentified. The read halts 3 residues ahead of the CDR3 end, with the missing end drawn from the germline J gene. Repertoires were generated with immunoSEQ multiplex PCR, while TCRdb's copy carries only in-frame clones and drops some. The table lists 30,000 to 40,000 clones, with no singletons. This sample is drawn from a study of T cell clonality in common variable immunodeficiency. Notes on the study in general: Reportedly, TCR beta sequences from common variable immunodeficiency showed fewer deletions and N-nucleotide insertions. TCRbeta clonality was increased in CVID versus healthy controls.

Blood samples were heparinized, about 5 to 9 ml per donor. The CDR3 extends over 13 amino acids. The germline V gene has CDR1 SEHNR and CDR2 FQNEAQ (reference sequence). Between the trimmed V and J ends, which lost 6 bases and 6 bases, there was a span of 14 bases. The genes are TRBV7-9 and TRBJ1-2; D not certain. The TCR was taken from a person aged 18 to 70 in good health. The sequencing input was peripheral blood mononuclear cells. The CDR3 region is CASSRRGGDGYTF. CDR3 DNA, as far as it was read: TGTGCCAGCAGTCGCCGGGGAGGAGATGGC.